The T cell receptor beta chain described here comes from a study of blood T cell repertoires in COVID-19. Looked up from germline, CDR1 is SGHKS and CDR2 is YYEKEE (reference sequence). Trimming took 5 bases from V and 6 from J; bases not matched to a gene: 13. The CDR3 runs to 16 residues. Donors of Cohort 3 who recovered were those that had two negative PCRs, clearance, or symptom resolution. Assay: immunoSEQ multiplex PCR; the TCRdb copy retains only in-frame clones and omits some. This table holds 250,000 or so clones, 70% to 90% found once. What was sequenced was PBMCs or T cells enriched from blood (not recorded which). This receptor was identified in a woman between 45 and 65 years old who had recovered from COVID-19. The V gene is TRBV5-5, the J gene TRBJ2-4; 8 nucleotides agree with TRBD1. DNA of the CDR3: TGTGCCAGCAGAAATCCCGATGGGACAGGTAGAAACATTCAGTACTTC. Amino acid sequence: CASRNPDGTGRNIQYF. Variable domain in full (rest from reference TRBV5-5 and TRBJ2-4): DAGVTQSPTHLIKTRGQQVTLRCSPISGHKSVSWYQQVLGQGPQFIFQYYEKEERGRGNFPDRFSARQFPNYSSELNVNALLLGDSALYLCASRNPDGTGRNIQYFGAGTRLSVL.